The T cell receptor beta chain under discussion was sequenced for a study of blood T cell repertoires in COVID-19. About the research overall: Sample material is recorded as cDNA or gDNA derived from T cells, B-cell-depleted T cells, or PBMCs.

Germline V gene data show CDR1 as MGHRA and CDR2 as YSYEKL. With 6 bases removed from V and 0 bases from J, the gap between germline ends came to 26 bases. CDR3 length equals 19 residues. Original data processing: Reference gene primers were amplified, and this amplification served to estimate nucleated cell counts. Produced via immunoSEQ multiplex PCR; TCRdb's table is partial and in-frame only. D and trimming come from the DNA, and the V and J calls and clone size come from that table. The table includes 90,000 to 130,000 clones, 60% to 80% detected once. The J gene is TRBJ1-1, the V gene TRBV4-1; a weak D match, TRBD1 (5 bases). The sequence was obtained from a woman at least 80 years old with active or convalescent COVID-19. Sequencing was done on a sample of peripheral blood. The CDR3: CASRLRASKPRGMNTEAFF. As DNA, the CDR3 is TGCGCCAGCAGACTCCGTGCAAGTAAGCCGCGGGGGATGAACACTGAAGCTTTCTTT.